This entry concerns a single T cell receptor (beta chain). Its cognate antigen is unknown. This sample is drawn from a study of beta chain features in type 1 diabetes. Expressed TCRB transcripts were sequenced because the isolated RNA had all been reverse transcribed beforehand. Some clones are missing from TCRdb's copy, which holds only in-frame ones; the method was immunoSEQ multiplex PCR. The sample lists some 400,000 clones; about 15% were seen once. CDR3 length equals 16 residues. Germline V gene data show CDR1 as KGHSH and CDR2 as LQKENI. V shed 3 bases, J shed 2 bases, and the junction held 6 bases outside the gene matches. Sorted CD4+ subsets: naive, central memory, regulatory, stem cell-like memory (CD45RO/CCR7/CD25/CD127/CD95/CD27 panel). Study-wide points: Naive, central memory and regulatory TCRB repertoires appeared more similar among patients than healthy donors.

Source material: naive CD4+ T cells from blood. The V gene is TRBV18, the J gene TRBJ2-7; TRBD2 agrees at 11 bases. The sequence came from a woman younger than 35 in good health. Here the CDR3 reads CASSPQVAGGPYEQYF. The CDR3 DNA reads as TGTGCCAGCTCACCCCAGGTAGCGGGAGGGCCCTACGAGCAGTACTTC.